The 28 T cell receptor beta chains reported below all come from one sample, sequenced in a study of immune characterization of retroperitoneal liposarcoma. TCRdb analysed the PCR reads with MiXCR anew, one entry per CDR3 protein. In the table there are around 12,000 distinct CDR3 sequences, over 25% of which are singletons. Sequenced: tumor tissue. The receptors were sampled from a male donor with retroperitoneal liposarcoma.

In this sample, this clonotype is medium-sized. The chain has TRBV7-9 and TRBJ2-2; no definite D call. The CDR3 loop spans 14 amino acids. V was cut by 2 bases and J by 3 bases, with 7 bases left in between. Germline V gene data show CDR1 as SEHNR and CDR2 as FQNEAQ (reference sequence). CDR3 coding DNA: TGTGCCAGCAGCTTAACTTTGGACACCGGGGAGCTGTTTTTT. Its translation: CASSLTLDTGELFF.

In this sample, this clonotype turned up many times. The V gene is TRBV6-1, the J gene TRBJ2-1; 12 bases are shared with TRBD2. This CDR3 contains 14 residues. Trimming took 8 bases from V and 8 from J; bases not matched to a gene: 7. Per germline, CDR1 MNHNS and CDR2 SASEGT. Written as DNA, the CDR3 is TGTGCCAGCCAGACTAGCGGGAGTTTGTATGAGCAGTTCTTC. This gives the protein CASQTSGSLYEQFF.

The chain combines TRBV5-5 with TRBJ2-3; D call uncertain. Trimming cost V 6 bases and J 7 bases, with 18 bases left between them. CDR3 length: 14 residues. CDR1 is SGHKS and CDR2 is YYEKEE in the germline V gene (reference sequence). In DNA, the CDR3 is TGTGCCAGCATCCCATTAAGTTCCGCGAATACGCAGTATTTT. Residues: CASIPLSSANTQYF.

The CDR3 sequence: CASSLGLNNEQYF. In DNA, the CDR3 is TGCGCCAGCAGTTTAGGGCTCAACAATGAGCAGTACTTC. V is TRBV10-1 and J is TRBJ2-1; D is unresolved. The DNA end is a closer match to TRBJ2-7, so the J assignment may be wrong. Germline values: CDR1 WNHNN, CDR2 SYGVQD (reference sequence). The CDR3 loop spans 13 amino acids.

This chain uses TRBV5-3 with TRBJ2-1, with D unresolved. TRBV5-3 belongs to the ORF category, with a function that is uncertain. Trimming left V 2 bases short and J 4 bases short, with 13 bases between. This CDR3 has 15 residues. CDR3 amino acids: CARSFFGSGYNEQFF. The CDR3 DNA follows: TGTGCCAGAAGCTTTTTCGGATCCGGGTACAATGAGCAGTTCTTC.

This clonotype showed up many times. The chain couples TRBV6-1 to TRBJ2-3, with 14 bases lining up with TRBD2. J lost 1 base, V lost 8 bases, and 8 bases had no gene match. The CDR3 has 17 residues. Germline CDR1 MNHNS, CDR2 SASEGT. The CDR3 sequence is CASSRLAGGGGTDTQYF. The DNA of the CDR3 is TGTGCCAGCTCCCGACTAGCGGGGGGGGGGGGCACAGATACGCAGTATTTT.

Judged by abundance, this clonotype is medium-sized. The CDR3 DNA reads TGTGCCAGCAGTGGACAGTGGCGGGGGCCTCACACAGATACGCAGTATTTT. It translates to CASSGQWRGPHTDTQYF. The chain joins TRBV6-1 to TRBJ2-3; D is possibly TRBD2 (7 bases). Trimming removed 4 bases at V and 2 bases at J, with 19 bases between. The V gene's germline CDR1 is MNHNS and CDR2 SASEGT. The CDR3 covers 17 residues.

This clonotype occurred a few times. The CDR3, as DNA: TGTGCCAGCAGCCAGGATTCGTGGCTAGGGGACGAGCAGTTCTTC. Protein: CASSQDSWLGDEQFF. The V gene is TRBV14, the J gene TRBJ2-1, with D tentatively TRBD1 or TRBD2 (5 bases each). CDR3 length: 15 residues. Trimming pared 3 bases from V and 10 bases from J, leaving 19 bases between. CDR1 and CDR2 (germline): SGHDN, FVKESK.

The V and J genes are TRBV12-3 or TRBV12-4 and TRBJ2-1; 12 bases align to TRBD2. The DNA end is a closer match to TRBJ2-7, so the J assignment may be wrong. The CDR3 length is 18 residues. In DNA form, the CDR3 reads TGTGCCAGCAGTTTTCTCAGGGGGCGACTAGCGGGAGAGAATGAGCAGTACTTC. Translating gives CASSFLRGRLAGENEQYF.

The genes are TRBV6-1 and TRBJ1-5; D call uncertain. This CDR3 has 16 residues. V was shortened by 5 bases and J by 1 base, with 15 bases between the two germline ends. CDR1 and CDR2 from the germline V gene are MNHNS and SASEGT. The CDR3 DNA reads as TGTGCCAGCAGTCGAAAGTTGGTTGAGAGCAATCAGCCCCAGCATTTT. Translation gives CASSRKLVESNQPQHF.

This sequence joins TRBV5-4 and TRBJ2-5, with D maybe TRBD1 (5 bases). The V gene lost 3 bases and the J gene lost 4 bases, with 10 bases spanning the gap. Germline V gene data show CDR1 as SGHNT and CDR2 as YYREEE (reference sequence). The CDR3 loop spans 13 amino acids. Here the CDR3 DNA reads TGTGCCAGCAGCTCAGGGATTGGAGAGACCCAGTACTTC. Amino acid sequence: CASSSGIGETQYF.

This clonotype has just a few counts. V usage is TRBV12-3 or TRBV12-4 and J usage is TRBJ2-1, with D possibly matching TRBD2 (6 bases). This CDR3 contains 15 residues. V lost 5 bases to trimming and J lost 10 bases, with 21 bases between them. Here the CDR3 DNA reads TGTGCCAGCAGTACCCTCGGTCGGGGGACCATCGAGCAGTTCTTC. It yields the protein CASSTLGRGTIEQFF.

This chain uses TRBV12-3 or TRBV12-4 with TRBJ2-1; D call uncertain. The last part of the DNA fits TRBJ2-7 better; the J call may be wrong. This CDR3 comprises 15 residues. The CDR3 loop reads CASSLFPSSYNEQYF. The CDR3 DNA sequence: TGTGCCAGCAGTTTATTTCCCAGCTCCTACAATGAGCAGTACTTC.

The genes are TRBV10-3 and TRBJ1-6, with TRBD1 identical over 7 bases. The CDR3 is 15 amino acids. Germline loops: CDR1 ENHRY, CDR2 SYGVKD. Losses at the gene ends were 6 bases for V and 5 bases for J; bases not matched to a gene: 7. The chain's CDR3 is CAISPTGDNNSPLHF. CDR3 in DNA: TGTGCCATCAGCCCCACAGGGGATAATAATTCACCCCTCCACTTT.

This clonotype was recorded at least ten times. The chain links TRBV12-3 or TRBV12-4 to TRBJ2-1, with unresolved D. V lost 2 bases and J lost 10, with 12 bases in between. The length of the CDR3 is 13 residues. CDR3 sequence (DNA): TGTGCCAGCAGTTTAACACAATCCAGCGAGCAGTTCTTC. Its translation is CASSLTQSSEQFF.

V and J are TRBV12-3 or TRBV12-4 and TRBJ2-3, with 13 bases fitting TRBD2. The CDR3 has 15 amino acids. Trimming took 4 bases from V and 8 from J; bases not matched to a gene: 6. For the CDR3, the DNA is TGTGCCAGCAGTTGGGGACTAGCGGGAAAGGGTACGCAGTATTTT. It specifies CASSWGLAGKGTQYF.

J is TRBJ2-3 and V is TRBV25-1, with D unresolved. V lost 4 bases and J 5 bases, leaving 7 bases between the germline ends. Germline values: CDR1 MGHDK, CDR2 SYGVNS. The CDR3 is made up of 12 amino acids. This chain's CDR3 is CASSGRGDTQYF. The DNA for the CDR3 is TGTGCCAGCAGTGGGAGAGGAGATACGCAGTATTTT. The full variable domain, completed using reference TRBV25-1 and TRBJ2-3, is EADIYQTPRYLVIGTGKKITLECSQTMGHDKMYWYQQDPGMELHLIHYSYGVNSTEKGDLSSESTVSRIRTEHFPLTLESARPSHTSQYLCASSGRGDTQYFGPGTRLTVL.

The genes are TRBV27 and TRBJ2-3; perhaps TRBD2 as D (6 bases). The CDR3 is 12 amino acids. The V gene lost 2 bases and the J gene lost 6 bases, with 6 bases spanning the gap. Germline assignment: CDR1 MNHEY and CDR2 SMNVEV (reference sequence). CDR3 sequence: CASSLRGDTQYF. The CDR3 DNA follows: TGTGCCAGCAGTTTACGGGGGGATACGCAGTATTTT.

This clonotype was counted a few times. V and J are TRBV6-4 and TRBJ1-2; D is undetermined. Germline V gene sequence: CDR1 MRHNA, CDR2 SNTAGT. This CDR3 is 17 amino acids long. Trimming removed 7 bases at V and 8 bases at J, with 29 bases between. This CDR3 reads CASIPLMEQNSSNGYTF. The DNA for the CDR3 is TGTGCCAGCATCCCCCTGATGGAACAGAATTCTTCTAACGGCTACACCTTC.

This clonotype was counted a few times. The chain recombines TRBV6-1 with TRBJ2-6, with D hard to call. Trimming cost V 0 bases and J 3 bases, with 6 bases left between them. Germline-derived CDR1 and CDR2 are MNHNS and SASEGT. The length of the CDR3 is 15 residues. The CDR3 region is CASSEARGGANVLTF. The CDR3 region has the DNA TGTGCCAGCAGTGAAGCTAGAGGTGGGGCCAACGTCCTGACTTTC.

The chain has TRBV12-3 or TRBV12-4 and TRBJ2-1; 7 bases agree with TRBD1. Trimming cost V 8 bases and J 0 bases; bases outside gene matches: 4. This CDR3 is 14 amino acids long. DNA for the CDR3: TGTGCCAGCCTACGGGACAGCTCCTACAATGAGCAGTTCTTC. Its translation: CASLRDSSYNEQFF.

This clonotype was recorded at least ten times. The rearrangement uses TRBV10-2 and TRBJ2-1; 10 bases map to TRBD2. TRBJ2-7 matches the DNA end more closely, so the J call is doubtful. Germline lookup yields CDR1 WSHSY and CDR2 SAAADI. This CDR3 comprises 15 residues. The CDR3 here is CASREGLAVSYEQYF. CDR3 in DNA: TGCGCCAGCAGAGAAGGACTAGCGGTCTCCTACGAGCAGTACTTC.

This clonotype appeared many times. The chain has TRBV11-3 and TRBJ2-1, with a possible D match to TRBD1 (5 bases). The CDR3 has 13 residues. V lost 4 bases, J lost 10 bases, and 14 bases lay in between. Germline V gene lookup returns CDR1 SGHNT and CDR2 YENEEA. In nucleotides, the CDR3 is TGTGCCAGCAGCTCTGGACACCGCTACGAGCAGTTCTTC. It specifies CASSSGHRYEQFF.

This clonotype was seen many times. The genes are TRBV24-1 and TRBJ2-2; 10 bases map to TRBD1. The CDR3 has 16 residues. Germline CDR1 reads KGHDR; CDR2 reads SFDVKD. V was pared by 4 bases and J by 4 bases, with 5 bases of the junction left unmatched. This CDR3 is CATSDPGQGTTGELFF. The DNA for the CDR3 is TGTGCCACCAGTGACCCGGGACAGGGGACCACCGGGGAGCTGTTTTTT.

There are a few counts of this clonotype. CDR3 protein: CASSSPGHTDTQYF. The CDR3 nucleotides read TGTGCCAGCAGTTCCCCCGGGCACACAGATACGCAGTATTTT. This chain links TRBV6-1 with TRBJ2-3, with D uncertain. V was clipped by 5 bases and J by 2 bases, with 11 bases between them. Germline CDR1 and CDR2: MNHNS and SASEGT. The CDR3 contains 14 residues.

This clonotype was recorded at least ten times. This chain links TRBV6-1 with TRBJ2-1; D might be TRBD2 (6 bases). This CDR3 is built from 12 residues. V dropped 10 bases and J dropped 5 bases, with 12 bases sitting between them. Germline V gives CDR1 MNHNS, CDR2 SASEGT. The CDR3 protein is CATAGFNNEQFF. The CDR3 DNA reads TGTGCCACCGCGGGATTCAACAATGAGCAGTTCTTC.

This clonotype was picked up many times. CDR3 sequence reads: CASSENSGYEQYF. CDR3 in DNA: TGTGCCAGCAGTGAAAACTCTGGCTACGAGCAGTACTTC. The J gene is TRBJ2-1, the V gene TRBV6-1, with D unclear. The J call may be wrong; the DNA end is better matched by TRBJ2-7. CDR1 and CDR2 (germline): MNHNS, SASEGT. CDR3 size: 13 residues.

This clonotype has ten or more counts. The gene calls are TRBV7-8 and TRBJ2-2; 10 bases map to TRBD2. J gave up 6 bases and V 7 bases, and 14 bases lay outside the gene matches. This CDR3 region has 17 residues. Germline V lookup: CDR1 SGHVS, CDR2 FQNEAQ. CDR3 in DNA: TGTGCCAGCAAGGAGAGGGCTAGCGGGAGAACGGCCGGGGAGCTGTTTTTT. It encodes CASKERASGRTAGELFF. The whole variable domain, filled in from reference TRBV7-8 and TRBJ2-2, reads GAGVSQSPRYKVAKRGQDVALRCDPISGHVSLFWYQQALGQGPEFLTYFQNEAQLDKSGLPSDRFFAERPEGSVSTLKIQRTQQEDSAVYLCASKERASGRTAGELFFGEGSRLTVL.